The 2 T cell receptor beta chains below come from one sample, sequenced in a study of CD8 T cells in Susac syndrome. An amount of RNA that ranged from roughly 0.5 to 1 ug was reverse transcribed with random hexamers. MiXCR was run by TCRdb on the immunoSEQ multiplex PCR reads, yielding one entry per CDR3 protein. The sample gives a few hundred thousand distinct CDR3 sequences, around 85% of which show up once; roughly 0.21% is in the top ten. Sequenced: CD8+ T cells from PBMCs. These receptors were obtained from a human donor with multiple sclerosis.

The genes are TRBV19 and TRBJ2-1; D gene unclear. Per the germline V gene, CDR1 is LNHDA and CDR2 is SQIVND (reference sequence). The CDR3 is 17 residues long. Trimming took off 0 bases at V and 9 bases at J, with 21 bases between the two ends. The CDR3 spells CASSIDLAGRAAFEQFF. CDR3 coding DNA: TGTGCCAGTAGTATAGATCTCGCAGGCCGAGCCGCTTTTGAGCAGTTCTTC.

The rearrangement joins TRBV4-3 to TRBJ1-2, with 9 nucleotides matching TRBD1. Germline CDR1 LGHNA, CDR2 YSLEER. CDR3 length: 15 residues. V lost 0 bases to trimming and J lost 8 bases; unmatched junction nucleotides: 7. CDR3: CASSQDGQGSRGYTF. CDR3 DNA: TGCGCCAGCAGCCAAGATGGACAGGGGAGTAGGGGCTACACCTTC.